This T cell receptor beta chain derives from a study of T cell repertoires in cytomegalovirus infection. Losses at the gene ends were 4 bases for V and 7 bases for J; bases not matched to a gene: 11. This CDR3 is 17 amino acids long. Germline V gene data show CDR1 as MNHNY and CDR2 as SVGAGI (reference sequence). As concerns this clonotype: Its target is not known.

TCRdb processed the reads anew with MiXCR; each CDR3 protein has one entry. The table records some 43,000 distinct CDR3 sequences, about a fifth of them present only once. The TCR comes from a human donor in good health (CMV status not recorded). Some clones in this sample may be carry-over from other donors' samples. The chain links TRBV6-6 to TRBJ2-2; the match to TRBD2 covers 11 bases. Source: CD8+ T cells from cultured PBMCs, taken from culture after CMV antigen stimulation. The CDR3 coding sequence is TGTGCCAGCAGTTCCCTGGAACTAGCGGGGGCGCACGGGGAGCTGTTTTTT. Its protein product is CASSSLELAGAHGELFF.